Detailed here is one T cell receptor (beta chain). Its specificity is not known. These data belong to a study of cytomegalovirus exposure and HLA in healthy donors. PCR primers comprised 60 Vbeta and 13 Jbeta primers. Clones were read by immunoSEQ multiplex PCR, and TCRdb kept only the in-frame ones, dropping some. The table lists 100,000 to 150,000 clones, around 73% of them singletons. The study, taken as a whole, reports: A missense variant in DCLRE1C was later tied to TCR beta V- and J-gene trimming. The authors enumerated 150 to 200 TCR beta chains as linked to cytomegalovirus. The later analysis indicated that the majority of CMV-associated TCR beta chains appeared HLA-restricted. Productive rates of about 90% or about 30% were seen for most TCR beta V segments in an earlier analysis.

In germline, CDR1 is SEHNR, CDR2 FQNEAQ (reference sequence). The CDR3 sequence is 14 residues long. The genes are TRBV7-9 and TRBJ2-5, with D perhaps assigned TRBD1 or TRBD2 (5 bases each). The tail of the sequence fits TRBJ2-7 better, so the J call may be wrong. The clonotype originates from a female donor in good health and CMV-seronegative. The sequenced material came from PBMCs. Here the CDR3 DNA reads TGTGCCAGCAGCTTTTCAGGGACGGACTACGAGCAGTACTTC. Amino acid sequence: CASSFSGTDYEQYF.